This record looks at one TCR beta chain sequence and its context. Antigen: not known. These data originate in a study of molecular identifiers for immune sequencing clone quantification. The study's findings and limits: Over 99% of effector molecules, yet under 1% of naive-cell molecules, were held by clones above 20 RNA copies. Highly expanded clone sizes could end up underestimated if a barcode were shared by identical TCR molecules. Spiked Jurkat TCR RNA originating from one cell could reportedly be identified amid approximately 900,000 naive cells.

TCRdb processed the PCR reads anew with MiXCR; each CDR3 protein has one entry. In the table there are some 100,000 distinct CDR3 sequences, roughly 38% of which are singletons. Libraries of naive CD8 cells were prepared from about 19,000 to 1,100,000 sorted cells using 10%, 30% or 50% RNA. The CDR3 is 18 amino acids. Trimming took 0 bases from V and 3 from J; bases not matched to a gene: 11. Germline V gene lookup returns CDR1 SGHTA and CDR2 FQGNSA. The V gene is TRBV7-2, the J gene TRBJ2-1, with 7 bases fitting TRBD1. Sequencing was performed on naive CD8+ T cells from blood, with Jurkat cell RNA spiked in. Sample subset: FACS-sorted CD8+CD4-CCR7+CD45RA+ naive T cells. This receptor was obtained from a human donor in good health. Some libraries in this study had Jurkat cell RNA spiked in. Here the CDR3 reads CASSLAGGHRQVYNEQFF. The CDR3 DNA sequence: TGTGCCAGCAGCTTAGCAGGGGGCCACAGGCAGGTCTACAATGAGCAGTTCTTC.